The rows below give T cell receptor beta chains drawn from one sample of a study of T-cell reconstitution after alpha-beta-depleted transplantation in children. TCRdb re-analysed the PCR reads in MiXCR, keeping a single row per CDR3 protein. The sample includes about 97,000 distinct CDR3 sequences, 7% to 8% of them seen just once. The input for sequencing was PBMCs, taken before TCRalphabeta/CD19-depleted stem cell transplant. Receptor source: a boy between 2 and 15 years old with acute lymphoblastic leukemia, due to receive a stem cell transplant. Each CDR3 is given with its conserved first and last residue. D genes are given only for firm matches. Size is stated for part of the rows, as once, few or many counts, or as a class when the clone is expanded.

clone_size	v_call	j_call	d_call	cdr3_aa	cdr3_nt
many	TRBV6-5	TRBJ1-5	.	CASSYSQDSNQPQHF	TGTGCCAGCAGTTACTCACAAGATAGCAATCAGCCCCAGCATTTT
.	TRBV20-1	TRBJ1-5	.	CSASGSWGNQPQHF	TGCAGTGCTAGTGGGTCGTGGGGCAATCAGCCCCAGCATTTT
many	TRBV29-1	TRBJ2-3	.	CSVEDRGTDTQYF	TGCAGCGTTGAAGACCGGGGGACAGATACGCAGTATTTT
many	TRBV5-1	TRBJ1-5	.	CASSLDPAPNQPQHF	TGCGCCAGCAGCTTGGATCCGGCACCCAATCAGCCCCAGCATTTT
.	TRBV20-1	TRBJ2-7	TRBD1	CSAIRDRLQNEQYF	TGCAGTGCTATCCGGGACAGGCTCCAGAACGAGCAGTACTTC
many	TRBV2	TRBJ1-3	.	CASSEGLRTVGDTIYF	TGTGCCAGCAGTGAAGGCCTCCGCACAGTTGGAGACACCATATATTTT
.	TRBV6-5	TRBJ1-4	TRBD1	CASSPNPGQGNEKLFF	TGTGCCAGCAGCCCCAACCCGGGACAGGGGAATGAAAAACTGTTTTTT
many	TRBV6-1	TRBJ1-1	.	CASSGSENTEAFF	TGTGCCAGCAGTGGGTCAGAGAACACTGAAGCTTTCTTT
few	TRBV5-1	TRBJ2-7	TRBD1	CASSFSGGEYEQYF	TGCGCCAGCAGCTTTTCAGGGGGCGAATACGAGCAGTACTTC
many	TRBV6-2/TRBV6-3	TRBJ2-2	.	CASRGDHTGELFF	TGTGCCAGCAGAGGAGACCACACCGGGGAGCTGTTTTTT
many	TRBV12-3/TRBV12-4	TRBJ1-5	.	CASSLSGAINQPQHF	TGTGCCAGCAGTTTGAGCGGGGCTATCAATCAGCCCCAGCATTTT
few	TRBV4-1	TRBJ1-1	.	CASSPTPQGRFTEAFF	TGCGCCAGCAGCCCAACTCCCCAGGGCAGGTTCACTGAAGCTTTCTTT
few	TRBV6-2/TRBV6-3	TRBJ2-7	.	CASSYGRPEQYF	TGTGCCAGCAGTTACGGCAGGCCCGAGCAGTACTTC
many	TRBV15	TRBJ2-7	.	CATSRDSGDRAMREQYF	TGTGCCACCAGCAGAGATAGCGGGGACAGGGCGATGCGGGAGCAGTACTTC
many	TRBV12-3/TRBV12-4	TRBJ1-1	.	CASSSGLPNTEAFF	TGTGCCAGCAGTTCAGGCCTCCCGAACACTGAAGCTTTCTTT
many	TRBV25-1	TRBJ2-7	.	CASSENPSYEQYF	TGTGCCAGCAGTGAGAACCCTTCCTACGAGCAGTACTTC
many	TRBV12-3/TRBV12-4	TRBJ1-4	.	CASSLKGNEKLFF	TGTGCCAGCAGTTTAAAGGGTAATGAAAAACTGTTTTTT
.	TRBV14	TRBJ1-1	.	CASSQVQGGEAFF	TGTGCCAGCAGCCAAGTGCAGGGAGGTGAAGCTTTCTTT
.	TRBV5-1	TRBJ1-5	TRBD1	CASRAGTGDINQPQHF	TGCGCCAGCAGGGCCGGGACAGGGGATATCAATCAGCCCCAGCATTTT
.	TRBV4-3	TRBJ2-1	TRBD2	CASSQDRAGGSSYNEQFF	TGCGCCAGCAGCCAAGATCGAGCGGGGGGCAGCTCCTACAATGAGCAGTTCTTC
many	TRBV5-5	TRBJ2-6	.	CASSFPTETNVLTF	TGTGCCAGCAGCTTCCCGACAGAAACCAACGTCCTGACTTTC
.	TRBV19	TRBJ2-3	.	CATSLGSTDTQYF	TGTGCCACTTCCCTGGGTAGCACAGATACGCAGTATTTT
.	TRBV25-1	TRBJ1-2	.	CASSRPGGKYGFTF	TGTGCCAGCAGTCGGCCCGGAGGGAAATATGGCTTCACCTTC
.	TRBV20-1	TRBJ1-6	.	CSASGLFEDSPLHF	TGCAGTGCTTCGGGACTTTTTGAAGATTCACCCCTCCACTTT
few	TRBV20-1	TRBJ2-5	.	CSARDRGRSETQYF	TGCAGTGCTAGAGACAGGGGTCGATCCGAGACCCAGTACTTC
many	TRBV7-2	TRBJ2-1	.	CASSVTGTTLSYNEQFF	TGTGCCAGCAGCGTCACGGGGACAACTCTCTCCTACAATGAGCAGTTCTTC
many	TRBV4-2	TRBJ1-1	.	CASSRFMGMNTEAFF	TGTGCCAGCAGCCGGTTTATGGGGATGAACACTGAAGCTTTCTTT
few	TRBV11-2	TRBJ2-2	.	CASSLGTENTGELFF	TGTGCCAGCAGCTTAGGGACAGAGAACACCGGGGAGCTGTTTTTT
many	TRBV5-1	TRBJ1-2	.	CASSPKNHGGYTF	TGCGCCAGCAGCCCTAAGAATCATGGGGGCTACACCTTC
.	TRBV7-2	TRBJ2-7	TRBD2	CASSILAGPGEQYF	TGTGCCAGCAGCATACTAGCGGGGCCAGGCGAGCAGTACTTC
many	TRBV29-1	TRBJ2-1	TRBD1	CSVGAGGASYNEQFF	TGCAGCGTTGGGGCAGGGGGAGCCTCCTACAATGAGCAGTTCTTC
few	TRBV27	TRBJ2-7	.	CASTRGRVGSYEQYF	TGTGCCAGCACCCGAGGTAGGGTCGGGTCCTACGAGCAGTACTTC
few	TRBV19	TRBJ1-2	TRBD1	CASRDRANYGYTF	TGTGCCAGCCGTGACAGGGCTAACTATGGCTACACCTTC
many	TRBV18	TRBJ1-5	.	CASSQQGGPSQPQHF	TGTGCCAGCTCCCAGCAGGGTGGCCCTAGTCAGCCCCAGCATTTT
many	TRBV5-1	TRBJ2-1	TRBD1	CASSSPGTGPNEQFF	TGCGCCAGCAGCTCTCCCGGGACAGGGCCCAATGAGCAGTTCTTC
many	TRBV7-9	TRBJ1-1	TRBD1	CASSGDRDRGNTEAFF	TGTGCCAGCAGCGGTGACCGGGACAGGGGGAACACTGAAGCTTTCTTT
many	TRBV12-3/TRBV12-4	TRBJ2-5	TRBD2	CASSPGLAGGPQETQYF	TGTGCCAGCAGCCCGGGACTAGCGGGGGGGCCTCAAGAGACCCAGTACTTC
.	TRBV7-2	TRBJ2-1	.	CASSFGIGFSNEQFF	TGTGCCAGCAGCTTTGGGATTGGGTTCAGCAATGAGCAGTTCTTC